These 13 T cell receptor beta chains originate from one sample sequenced in a study of human T cells and chemical hapten exposure. TCRdb processed the RACE reads anew with MiXCR; each CDR3 protein has one entry. This sample has under 400,000 distinct CDR3 sequences, with approximately 5.1% found just once. The time point here: pre-sensitization, week 0. Treatment denoted: therapeutic diphenylcyclopropenone sensitization with weekly scalp DPC. Sequenced material: whole blood, taken in connection with sensitization to the hapten diphenylcyclopropenone (DPC). All receptors come from a woman in her forties or fifties with alopecia areata. Some clones in this sample may be carry-over from other donors' samples.

The rearrangement links TRBV20-1 to TRBJ2-1, with 9 bases that match TRBD1. With 0 bases clipped from V and 8 bases from J, the junction kept 11 bases outside the gene matches. The germline gives CDR1 DFQATT, CDR2 SNEGSKA (reference sequence). CDR3 length equals 16 residues. The CDR3 sequence: CSARDVARTGADEQFF. In DNA, the CDR3 is TGCAGTGCTAGAGATGTGGCGCGGACAGGGGCCGATGAGCAGTTCTTC.

This clonotype was detected only a few times. J is TRBJ2-7 and V is TRBV7-2; 14 bases fit TRBD2. The CDR3 spans 17 residues. Germline V gives CDR1 SGHTA, CDR2 FQGNSA. J lost 0 bases, V lost 3 bases, and 4 bases had no gene match. The CDR3 sequence is CASSFRTSGRPSYEQYF. Here the CDR3 DNA reads TGTGCCAGCAGCTTCCGGACTAGCGGGAGGCCCTCCTACGAGCAGTACTTC.

This clonotype was counted once. The chain recombines TRBV6-1 with TRBJ2-3, with a possible D match to TRBD1 (6 bases). Between the trimmed V and J ends, which lost 5 bases and 6 bases, there was a span of 21 bases. The CDR3 loop spans 16 amino acids. Germline CDR1 reads MNHNS; CDR2 reads SASEGT. The CDR3 here is CASSRTAHSARDTQYF. CDR3 coding DNA: TGTGCCAGCAGTAGGACAGCTCACTCCGCGAGGGATACGCAGTATTTT.

This clonotype came up a few times. V is TRBV12-3 or TRBV12-4 and J is TRBJ1-2; 9 bases are shared with TRBD1. The J segment lost 0 bases and the V segment lost 1 base, leaving 9 bases of the junction unmatched. The CDR3 loop spans 18 amino acids. The CDR3 sequence: CASSLVGVGQGPNYGYTF. DNA of the CDR3: TGTGCCAGCAGTTTAGTGGGAGTGGGACAGGGACCTAACTATGGCTACACCTTC.

This chain connects TRBV18 to TRBJ1-3; no clear D. The CDR3 sequence is 15 residues long. CDR1 and CDR2 from the germline V gene are KGHSH and LQKENI. Trimming took 4 bases from V and 4 from J, leaving 14 bases between them. This chain's CDR3 is CASSQSKGGGNTIYF. The CDR3 bases are TGTGCCAGCTCACAGAGTAAGGGCGGAGGAAACACCATATATTTT. The variable domain in full, completed from reference TRBV18 and TRBJ1-3, reads NAGVMQNPRHLVRRRGQEARLRCSPMKGHSHVYWYRQLPEEGLKFMVYLQKENIIDESGMPKERFSAEFPKEGPSILRIQQVVRGDSAAYFCASSQSKGGGNTIYFGEGSWLTVV.

This clonotype occurred many times. The chain has TRBV28 and TRBJ2-5, with 8 bases lining up with TRBD1. The V gene end was trimmed by 5 bases and the J gene end by 4 bases; junction bases not matched to a gene: 6. This CDR3 contains 14 residues. Germline V gives CDR1 MDHEN, CDR2 SYDVKM. The CDR3 DNA reads TGTGCCAGCAGTAATACAGGGGGGCGAGAGACCCAGTACTTC. Translation: CASSNTGGRETQYF.

This clonotype was observed a handful of times. The V and J genes are TRBV20-1 and TRBJ2-1; the match to TRBD2 covers 12 bases. The CDR3 is 15 amino acids. V shed 5 bases, J shed 3 bases, and the junction held 5 bases outside the gene matches. The V gene's germline CDR1 is DFQATT and CDR2 SNEGSKA (reference sequence). In nucleotides, the CDR3 is TGCAGTGCTCGACTAGCGGGAGCAGTCTACAATGAGCAGTTCTTC. Translation: CSARLAGAVYNEQFF.

This clonotype occurred many times. The J gene is TRBJ2-7, the V gene TRBV6-5, with 7 bases aligning to TRBD1. CDR1 and CDR2 from the germline V gene are MNHEY and SVGAGI. The CDR3 has 14 residues. CDR3 nucleotide sequence: TGTGCCAGCAGTACGGGACAGCCCCTGGGGATAACCCCGGTC. Translation gives CASSTGQPLGITPV.

V gene TRBV4-3 combines with J gene TRBJ2-1; D is tentatively TRBD1 or TRBD2 (5 bases each). CDR1 LGHNA and CDR2 YSLEER come from the germline V gene. Trimming removed 0 bases at V and 8 bases at J, with 14 bases between. The CDR3 length is 15 residues. The CDR3 coding sequence is TGCGCCAGCAGCCAAGAGGGACGGGAAAGCGATGAGCAGTTCTTC. This encodes CASSQEGRESDEQFF.

The V call is TRBV6-6, the J call TRBJ2-5; TRBD1 is a possible D gene (6 bases). The CDR3 has 12 residues. V lost 5 bases and J 9 bases, leaving 13 bases between the germline ends. Looked up from germline, CDR1 is MNHNY and CDR2 is SVGAGI (reference sequence). The CDR3 bases are TGTGCCAGCAGTAAGCAGGACAGTCCCCAGTACTTC. Protein sequence: CASSKQDSPQYF.

This clonotype was counted at least ten times. The chain links TRBV6-5 to TRBJ2-3, with a possible D match to TRBD1 (6 bases). This CDR3 has 14 amino acids. Germline V lookup: CDR1 MNHEY, CDR2 SVGAGI. V lost 6 bases and J lost 0, with 10 bases in between. CDR3 nucleotide sequence: TGTGCCAGCAGGCCCACAGGGAGCACAGATACGCAGTATTTT. Its protein product is CASRPTGSTDTQYF.

In this sample, this clonotype turned up many times. The V gene is TRBV5-1, the J gene TRBJ2-2; the D gene is possibly TRBD2 (5 bases). Germline CDR1 reads SGHRS; CDR2 reads YFSETQ. The CDR3 consists of 15 residues. V dropped 0 bases and J dropped 2 bases, with 8 bases sitting between them. The CDR3, as DNA: TGCGCCAGCAGCTTGGAGGGAGCAAACACCGGGGAGCTGTTTTTT. This translates into CASSLEGANTGELFF.

The chain has TRBV28 and TRBJ1-5, with D perhaps matching TRBD1 (6 bases). V dropped 5 bases and J dropped 9 bases, with 14 bases sitting between them. This CDR3 spans 13 amino acids. From germline, CDR1 is MDHEN and CDR2 SYDVKM. CDR3 in DNA: TGTGCCAGCAGTCCTCCGGGACAACTGCCCCAGCATTTT. This codes for CASSPPGQLPQHF.